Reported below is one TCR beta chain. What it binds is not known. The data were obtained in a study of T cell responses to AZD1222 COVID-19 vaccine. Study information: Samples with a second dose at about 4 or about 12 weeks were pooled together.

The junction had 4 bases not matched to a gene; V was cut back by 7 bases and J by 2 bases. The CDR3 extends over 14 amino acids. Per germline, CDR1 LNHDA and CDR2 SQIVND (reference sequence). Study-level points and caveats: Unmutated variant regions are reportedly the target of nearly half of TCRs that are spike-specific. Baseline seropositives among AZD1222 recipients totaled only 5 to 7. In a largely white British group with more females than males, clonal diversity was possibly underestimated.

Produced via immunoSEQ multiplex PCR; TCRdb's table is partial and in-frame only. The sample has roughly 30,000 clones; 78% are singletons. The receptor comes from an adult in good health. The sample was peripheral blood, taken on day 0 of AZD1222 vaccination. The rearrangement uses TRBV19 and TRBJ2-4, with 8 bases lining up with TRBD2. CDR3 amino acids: CASTTGGSKNIQYF. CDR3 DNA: TGTGCCAGTACTACGGGGGGGTCCAAAAACATTCAGTACTTC. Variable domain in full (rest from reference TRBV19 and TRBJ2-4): DGGITQSPKYLFRKEGQNVTLSCEQNLNHDAMYWYRQDPGQGLRLIYYSQIVNDFQKGDIAEGYSVSREKKESFPLTVTSAQKNPTAFYLCASTTGGSKNIQYFGAGTRLSVL.